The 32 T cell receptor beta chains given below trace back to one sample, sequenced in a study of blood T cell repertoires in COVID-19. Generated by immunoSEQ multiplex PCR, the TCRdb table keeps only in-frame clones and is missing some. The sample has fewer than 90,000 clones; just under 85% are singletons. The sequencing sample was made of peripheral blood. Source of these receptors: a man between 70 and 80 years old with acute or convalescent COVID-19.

The CDR3 protein is CASSYSGLQGHEQYF. The DNA of the CDR3 is TGTGCCAGCAGTTACTCCGGGCTTCAGGGCCACGAGCAGTACTTC. The chain has TRBV6-5 and TRBJ2-7; D is perhaps TRBD1 (5 bases). CDR3 length: 15 amino acids. CDR1 is MNHEY, CDR2 SVGAGI, per germline. Trimming pared 0 bases from V and 5 bases from J, leaving 14 bases between.

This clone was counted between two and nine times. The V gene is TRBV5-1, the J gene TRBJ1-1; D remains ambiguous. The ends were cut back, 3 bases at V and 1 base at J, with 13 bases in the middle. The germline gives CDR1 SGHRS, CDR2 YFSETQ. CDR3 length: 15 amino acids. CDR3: CASSSRGGTNTEAFF. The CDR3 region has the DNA TGCGCCAGCAGCTCCCGGGGAGGCACGAACACTGAAGCTTTCTTT. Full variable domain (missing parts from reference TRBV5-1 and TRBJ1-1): KAGVTQTPRYLIKTRGQQVTLSCSPISGHRSVSWYQQTPGQGLQFLFEYFSETQRNKGNFPGRFSGRQFSNSRSEMNVSTLELGDSALYLCASSSRGGTNTEAFFGQGTRLTVV.

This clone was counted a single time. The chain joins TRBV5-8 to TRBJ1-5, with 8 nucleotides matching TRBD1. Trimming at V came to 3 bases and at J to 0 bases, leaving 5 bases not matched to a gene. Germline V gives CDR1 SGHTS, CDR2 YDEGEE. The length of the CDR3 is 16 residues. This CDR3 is CASSSGQVHSNQPQHF. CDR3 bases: TGTGCCAGCAGCTCGGGACAGGTTCATAGCAATCAGCCCCAGCATTTT.

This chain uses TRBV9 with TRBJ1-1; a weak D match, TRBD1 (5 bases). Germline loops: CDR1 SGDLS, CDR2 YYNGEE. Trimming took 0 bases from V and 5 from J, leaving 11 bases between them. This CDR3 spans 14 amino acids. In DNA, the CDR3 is TGTGCCAGCAGCGTAGCCTCAGGGTGGACTGAAGCTTTCTTT. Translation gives CASSVASGWTEAFF.

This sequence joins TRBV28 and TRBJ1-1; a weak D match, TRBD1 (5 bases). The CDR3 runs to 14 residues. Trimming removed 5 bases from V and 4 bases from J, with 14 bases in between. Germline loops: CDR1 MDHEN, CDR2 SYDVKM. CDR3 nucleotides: TGTGCCAGCAGTCTACTGGGGGGGGGCACTGAAGCTTTCTTT. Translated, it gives CASSLLGGGTEAFF.

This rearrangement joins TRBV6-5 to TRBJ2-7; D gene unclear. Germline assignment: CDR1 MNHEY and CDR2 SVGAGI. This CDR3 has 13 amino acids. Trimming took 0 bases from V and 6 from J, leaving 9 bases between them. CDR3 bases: TGTGCCAGCAGTTACTCCGAAACGGGCGAGCAGTACTTC. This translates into CASSYSETGEQYF.

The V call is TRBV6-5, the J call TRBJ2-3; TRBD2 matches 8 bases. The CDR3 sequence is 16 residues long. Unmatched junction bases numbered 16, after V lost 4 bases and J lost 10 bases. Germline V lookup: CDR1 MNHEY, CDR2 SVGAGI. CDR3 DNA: TGTGCCAGCAGTTCACAGCGGGGGCCGGCAAAAAGACCGCAGTATTTT. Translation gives CASSSQRGPAKRPQYF.

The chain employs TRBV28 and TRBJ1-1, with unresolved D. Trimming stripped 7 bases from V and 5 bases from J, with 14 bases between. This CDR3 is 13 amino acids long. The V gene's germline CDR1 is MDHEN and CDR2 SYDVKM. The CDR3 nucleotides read TGTGCCAGCATCAACCCGGGGTGGACTGAAGCTTTCTTT. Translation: CASINPGWTEAFF.

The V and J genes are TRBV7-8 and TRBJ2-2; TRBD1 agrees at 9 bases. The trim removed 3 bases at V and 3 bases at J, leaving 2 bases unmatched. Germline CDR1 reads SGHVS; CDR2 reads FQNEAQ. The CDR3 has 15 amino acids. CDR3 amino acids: CASSFRQGDTGELFF. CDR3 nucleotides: TGTGCCAGCAGCTTCAGACAGGGGGACACCGGGGAGCTGTTTTTT.

Here the CDR3 DNA reads TGTGCCAGCAGCCCTACTAGCGGCCACAATGAGCAGTTCTTC. It translates to CASSPTSGHNEQFF. The chain employs TRBV27 and TRBJ2-1, with 8 bases identical to TRBD2. Germline V CDR1 and CDR2: MNHEY, SMNVEV (reference sequence). The CDR3 loop spans 14 amino acids. V lost 6 bases and J lost 5; bases outside the gene matches: 6.

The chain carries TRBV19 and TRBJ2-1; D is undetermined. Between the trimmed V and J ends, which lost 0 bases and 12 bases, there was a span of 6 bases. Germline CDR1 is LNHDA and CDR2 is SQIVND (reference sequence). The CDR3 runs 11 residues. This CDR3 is CASSIDLAQFF. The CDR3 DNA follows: TGTGCCAGTAGTATAGACCTGGCGCAGTTCTTC.

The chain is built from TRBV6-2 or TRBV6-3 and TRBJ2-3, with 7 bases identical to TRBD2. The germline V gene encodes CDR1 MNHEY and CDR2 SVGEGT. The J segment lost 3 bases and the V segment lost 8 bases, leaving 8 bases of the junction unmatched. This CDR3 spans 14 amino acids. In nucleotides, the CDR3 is TGTGCCAGCCGCCGGGGAGGGATTACAGATACGCAGTATTTT. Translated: CASRRGGITDTQYF.

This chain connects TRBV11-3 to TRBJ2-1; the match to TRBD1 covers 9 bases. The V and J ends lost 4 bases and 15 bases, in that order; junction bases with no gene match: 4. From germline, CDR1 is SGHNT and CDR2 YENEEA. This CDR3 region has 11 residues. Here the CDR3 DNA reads TGTGCCAGCAGCTCGGGACAGGGTCGGTTCTTC. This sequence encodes CASSSGQGRFF.

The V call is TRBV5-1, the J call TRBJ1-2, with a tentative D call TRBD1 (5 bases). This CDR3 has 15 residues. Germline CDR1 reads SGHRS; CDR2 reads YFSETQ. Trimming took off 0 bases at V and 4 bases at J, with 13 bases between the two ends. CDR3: CASSLDGAGPYGYTF. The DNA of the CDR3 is TGCGCCAGCAGCTTGGATGGGGCCGGCCCCTATGGCTACACCTTC.

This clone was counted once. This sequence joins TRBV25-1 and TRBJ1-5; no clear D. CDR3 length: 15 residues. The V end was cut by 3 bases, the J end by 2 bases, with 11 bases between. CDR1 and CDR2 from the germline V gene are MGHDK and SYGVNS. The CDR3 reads CASSESQRGNQPQHF. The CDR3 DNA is TGTGCCAGCAGTGAGTCACAGCGGGGCAATCAGCCCCAGCATTTT.

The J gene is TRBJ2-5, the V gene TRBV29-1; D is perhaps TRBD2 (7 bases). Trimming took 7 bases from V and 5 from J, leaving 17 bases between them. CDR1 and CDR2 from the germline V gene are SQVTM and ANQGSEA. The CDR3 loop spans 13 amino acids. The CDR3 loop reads CSALPGGEETQYF. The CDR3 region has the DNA TGCAGCGCCCTTCCGGGGGGCGAGGAGACCCAGTACTTC.

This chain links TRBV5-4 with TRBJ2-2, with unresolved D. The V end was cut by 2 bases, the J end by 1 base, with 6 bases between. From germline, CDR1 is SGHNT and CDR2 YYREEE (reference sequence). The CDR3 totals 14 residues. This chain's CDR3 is CASSLFKNTGELFF. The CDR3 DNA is TGTGCCAGCAGCTTATTTAAGAACACCGGGGAGCTGTTTTTT.

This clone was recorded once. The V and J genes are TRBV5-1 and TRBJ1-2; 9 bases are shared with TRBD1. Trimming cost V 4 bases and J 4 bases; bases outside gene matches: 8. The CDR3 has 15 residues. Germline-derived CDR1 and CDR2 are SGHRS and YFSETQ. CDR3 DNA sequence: TGCGCCAGCAGCCTGACAGGGGGAGAGAGCTATGGCTACACCTTC. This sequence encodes CASSLTGGESYGYTF.

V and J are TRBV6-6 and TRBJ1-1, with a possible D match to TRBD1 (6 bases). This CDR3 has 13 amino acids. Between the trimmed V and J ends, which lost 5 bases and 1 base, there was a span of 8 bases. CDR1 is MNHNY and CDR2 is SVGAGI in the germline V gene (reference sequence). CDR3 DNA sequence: TGTGCCAGCAGTACGGGACAGAACACTGAAGCTTTCTTT. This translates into CASSTGQNTEAFF.

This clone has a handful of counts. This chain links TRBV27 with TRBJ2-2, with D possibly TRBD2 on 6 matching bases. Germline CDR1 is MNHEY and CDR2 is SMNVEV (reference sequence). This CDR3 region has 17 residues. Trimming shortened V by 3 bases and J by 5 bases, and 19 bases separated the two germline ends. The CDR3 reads CASSFALNMGRTGELFF. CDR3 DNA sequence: TGTGCCAGCAGTTTCGCCCTAAACATGGGGAGGACCGGGGAGCTGTTTTTT.

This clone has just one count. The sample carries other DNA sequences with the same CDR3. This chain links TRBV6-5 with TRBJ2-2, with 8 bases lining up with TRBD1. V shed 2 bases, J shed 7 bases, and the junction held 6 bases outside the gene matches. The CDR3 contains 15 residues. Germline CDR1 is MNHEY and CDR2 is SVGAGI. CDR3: CASSYRQGARGELFF. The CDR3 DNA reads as TGTGCCAGCAGTTACCGGCAGGGGGCGCGCGGGGAGCTGTTTTTT.

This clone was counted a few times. This chain's CDR3 is CASSPQGRNEQFF. In DNA, the CDR3 is TGTGCCAGCAGCCCCCAGGGGCGCAATGAGCAGTTCTTC. The chain couples TRBV5-4 to TRBJ2-1; weak D call: TRBD1 (6 bases). CDR1 and CDR2 (germline): SGHNT, YYREEE (reference sequence). V was pared by 4 bases and J by 6 bases, with 11 bases between. The CDR3 is 13 amino acids. The full variable domain, with the rest looked up from reference TRBV5-4 and TRBJ2-1, is ETGVTQSPTHLIKTRGQQVTLRCSSQSGHNTVSWYQQALGQGPQFIFQYYREEENGRGNFPPRFSGLQFPNYSSELNVNALELDDSALYLCASSPQGRNEQFFGPGTRLTVL.

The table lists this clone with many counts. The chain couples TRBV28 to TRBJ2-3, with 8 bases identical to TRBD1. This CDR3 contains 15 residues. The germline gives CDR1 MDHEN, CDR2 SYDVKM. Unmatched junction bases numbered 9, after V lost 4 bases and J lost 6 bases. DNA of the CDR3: TGTGCCAGCAGTTCTGGACAGGGCAGGAGGGATACGCAGTATTTT. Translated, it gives CASSSGQGRRDTQYF.

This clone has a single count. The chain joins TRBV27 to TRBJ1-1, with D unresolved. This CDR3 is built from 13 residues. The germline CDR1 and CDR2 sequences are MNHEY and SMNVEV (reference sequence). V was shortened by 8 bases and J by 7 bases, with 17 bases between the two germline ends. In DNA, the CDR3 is TGTGCCAGCTACCATCGTGTCAGCGGTGAAGCTTTCTTT. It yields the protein CASYHRVSGEAFF.

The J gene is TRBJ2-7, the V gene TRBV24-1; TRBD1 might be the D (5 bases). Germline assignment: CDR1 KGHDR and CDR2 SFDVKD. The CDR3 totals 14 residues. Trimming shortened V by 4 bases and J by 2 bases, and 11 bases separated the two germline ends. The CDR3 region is CATSDSQGTYEQYF. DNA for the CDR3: TGTGCCACCAGTGACTCCCAGGGCACCTACGAGCAGTACTTC.

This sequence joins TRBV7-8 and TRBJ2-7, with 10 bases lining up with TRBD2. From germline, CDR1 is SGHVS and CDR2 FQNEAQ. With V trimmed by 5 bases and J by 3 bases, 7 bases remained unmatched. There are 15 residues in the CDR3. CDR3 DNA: TGTGCCAGCAGCCGAGCGGGGGGGAATTACTACGAGCAGTACTTC. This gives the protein CASSRAGGNYYEQYF.

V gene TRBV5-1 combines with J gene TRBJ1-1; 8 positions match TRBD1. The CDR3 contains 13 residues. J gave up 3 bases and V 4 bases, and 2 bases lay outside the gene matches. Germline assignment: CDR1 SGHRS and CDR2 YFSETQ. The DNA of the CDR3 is TGCGCCAGCAGCCAGGACAGGGACACTGAAGCTTTCTTT. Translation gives CASSQDRDTEAFF.

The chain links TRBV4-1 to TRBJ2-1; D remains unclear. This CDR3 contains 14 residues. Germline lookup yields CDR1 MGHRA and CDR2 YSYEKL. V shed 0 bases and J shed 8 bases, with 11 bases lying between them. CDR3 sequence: CASSQDLPLYEQFF. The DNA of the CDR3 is TGCGCCAGCAGCCAAGATCTCCCCTTATATGAGCAGTTCTTC.

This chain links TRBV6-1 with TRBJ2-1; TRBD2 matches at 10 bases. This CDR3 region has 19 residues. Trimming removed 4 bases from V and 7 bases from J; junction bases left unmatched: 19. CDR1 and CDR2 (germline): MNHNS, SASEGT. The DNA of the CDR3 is TGTGCCAGCAGTGGAGCTTCGCTGAGAGGACTAGCGGAGATAAATGAGCAGTTCTTC. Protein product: CASSGASLRGLAEINEQFF.

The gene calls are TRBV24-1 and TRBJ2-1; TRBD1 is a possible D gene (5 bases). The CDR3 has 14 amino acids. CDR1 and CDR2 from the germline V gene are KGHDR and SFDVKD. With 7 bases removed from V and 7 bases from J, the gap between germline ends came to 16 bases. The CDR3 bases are TGTGCCACCAGGGACACCCGTGGGGCGAATGAGCAGTTCTTC. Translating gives CATRDTRGANEQFF.

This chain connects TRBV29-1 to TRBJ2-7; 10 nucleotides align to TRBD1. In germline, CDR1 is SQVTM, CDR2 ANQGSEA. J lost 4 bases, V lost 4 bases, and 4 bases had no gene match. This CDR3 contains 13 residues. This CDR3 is CSVVGTGAYEQYF. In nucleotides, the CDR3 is TGCAGCGTTGTAGGGACAGGGGCTTACGAGCAGTACTTC.

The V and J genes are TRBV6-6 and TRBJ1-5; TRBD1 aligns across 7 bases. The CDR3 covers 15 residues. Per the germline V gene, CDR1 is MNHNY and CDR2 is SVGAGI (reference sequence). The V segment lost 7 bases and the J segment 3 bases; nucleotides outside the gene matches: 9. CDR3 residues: CASTGDRVDNQPQHF. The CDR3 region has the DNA TGTGCCAGCACCGGAGACAGGGTGGACAATCAGCCCCAGCATTTT.